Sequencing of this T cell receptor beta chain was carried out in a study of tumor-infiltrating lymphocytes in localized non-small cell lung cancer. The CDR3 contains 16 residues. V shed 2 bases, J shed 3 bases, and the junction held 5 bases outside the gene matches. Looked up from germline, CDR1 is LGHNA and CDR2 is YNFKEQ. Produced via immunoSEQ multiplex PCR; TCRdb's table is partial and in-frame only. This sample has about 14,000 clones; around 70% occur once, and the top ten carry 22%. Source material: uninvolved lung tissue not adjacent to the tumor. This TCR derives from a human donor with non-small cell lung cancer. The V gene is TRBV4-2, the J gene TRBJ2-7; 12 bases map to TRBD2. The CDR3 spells CASSQLLAGGFYEQYF. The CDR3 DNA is TGTGCCAGCAGCCAATTACTAGCGGGAGGATTCTACGAGCAGTACTTC.